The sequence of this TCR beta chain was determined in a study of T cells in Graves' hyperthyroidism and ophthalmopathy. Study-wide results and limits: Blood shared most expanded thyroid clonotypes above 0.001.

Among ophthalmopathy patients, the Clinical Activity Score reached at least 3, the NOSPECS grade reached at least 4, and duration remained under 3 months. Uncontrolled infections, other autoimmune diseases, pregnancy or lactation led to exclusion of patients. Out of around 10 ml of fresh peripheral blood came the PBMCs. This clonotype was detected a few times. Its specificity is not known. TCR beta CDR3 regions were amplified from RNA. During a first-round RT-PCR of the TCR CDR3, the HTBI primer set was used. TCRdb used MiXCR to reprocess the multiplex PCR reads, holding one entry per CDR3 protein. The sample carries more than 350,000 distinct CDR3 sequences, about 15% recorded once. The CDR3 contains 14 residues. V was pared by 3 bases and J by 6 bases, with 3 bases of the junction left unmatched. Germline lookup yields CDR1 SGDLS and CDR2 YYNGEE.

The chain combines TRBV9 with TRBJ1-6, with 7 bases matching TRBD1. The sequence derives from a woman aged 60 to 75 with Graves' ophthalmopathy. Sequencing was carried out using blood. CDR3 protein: CASSAGQINSPLHF. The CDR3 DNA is TGTGCCAGCAGCGCGGGACAGATTAATTCACCCCTCCACTTT.